Detailed here is one T cell receptor beta chain. The germline V gene encodes CDR1 SGHVS and CDR2 FQNEAQ. V gave up 0 bases and J gave up 4 bases; unmatched junction bases: 7. The CDR3 runs 16 residues. This specimen comes from a study of blood T cell repertoires in COVID-19. Looking at the study overall: The United States, Italy and Spain provided the acute and convalescent COVID-19 samples. In each case, the material was cDNA or gDNA derived from T cells, B-cell-depleted T cells, or PBMCs.

Study processing details: By means of reference gene primer amplification, nucleated cell counts were estimated. TCRdb's table, derived via immunoSEQ multiplex PCR, lists solely in-frame clones and lacks some. That table supplies the V and J calls and clone size; D and trimming were determined from the DNA. The profile covers over 250,000 clones, with roughly 85% appearing a single time and approximately 11% taken by the ten largest. The sample taken for sequencing was peripheral blood. The genes are TRBV7-8 and TRBJ1-1; 8 nucleotides align to TRBD1. The sequence came from a woman aged 70 to 79 with acute or convalescent COVID-19. CDR3 coding DNA: TGTGCCAGCAGCTTAGCGCGGGGACAGGTCCGCACTGAAGCTTTCTTT. It codes for CASSLARGQVRTEAFF. Variable domain in full (rest from reference TRBV7-8 and TRBJ1-1): GAGVSQSPRYKVAKRGQDVALRCDPISGHVSLFWYQQALGQGPEFLTYFQNEAQLDKSGLPSDRFFAERPEGSVSTLKIQRTQQEDSAVYLCASSLARGQVRTEAFFGQGTRLTVV.